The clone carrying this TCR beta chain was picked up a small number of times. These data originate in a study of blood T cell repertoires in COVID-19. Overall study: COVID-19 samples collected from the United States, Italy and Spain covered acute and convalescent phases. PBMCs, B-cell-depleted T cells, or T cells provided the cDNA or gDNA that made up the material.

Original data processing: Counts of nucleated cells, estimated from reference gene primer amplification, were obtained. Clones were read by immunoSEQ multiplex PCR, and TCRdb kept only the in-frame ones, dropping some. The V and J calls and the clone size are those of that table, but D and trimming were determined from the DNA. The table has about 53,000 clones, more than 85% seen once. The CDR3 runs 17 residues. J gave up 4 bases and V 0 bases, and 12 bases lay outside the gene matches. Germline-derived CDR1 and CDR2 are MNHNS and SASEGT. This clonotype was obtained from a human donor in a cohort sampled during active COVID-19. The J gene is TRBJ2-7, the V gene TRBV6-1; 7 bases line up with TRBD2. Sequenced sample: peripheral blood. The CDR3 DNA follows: TGTGCCAGCAGTGAAGCGATTTCGGGGACTATCACGTACGAGCAGTACTTC. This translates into CASSEAISGTITYEQYF.